These T cell receptor beta chains were read from a single sample in a study of PD-1 blockade in classical Hodgkin lymphoma. TCRdb's table, derived via immunoSEQ multiplex PCR, lists solely in-frame clones and lacks some. Found here are fewer than 30,000 clones, 70% to 90% of them singletons; the top ten hold under 9%. Material: peripheral blood mononuclear cells (PBMCs), obtained before the second cycle of nivolumab. The receptor set was obtained from a human donor with classical Hodgkin lymphoma. Each CDR3 is given with its conserved first and last residue. The order of the fields is J gene, D gene, V gene, CDR3 DNA, CDR3 protein. A D gene is named only where the DNA matches it firmly.

TRBJ2-2 | - | TRBV28 | TGTGCCAGCAGTTCCCGTAGGACAGTCACCGGGGAGCTGTTTTTT | CASSSRRTVTGELFF
TRBJ2-2 | - | TRBV11-3 | TGTGCCAGGGGGTCTCACCGGGGGTTTTACACCGGGGAGCTGTTTTTT | CARGSHRGFYTGELFF
TRBJ2-3 | TRBD1 | TRBV6-6 | TGTGCCAGCAGTTACAGGGGGCGCGCAGATACGCAGTATTTT | CASSYRGRADTQYF
TRBJ2-5 | TRBD2 | TRBV4-3 | TGCGCCAGCAGCCGAAATAAACTAGCGGGGCAAGAGACCCAGTACTTC | CASSRNKLAGQETQYF
TRBJ1-6 | - | TRBV4-3 | TGCGCCAGCAGCCAAGAGGGGGCAGGGGTCTATAATTCACCCCTCCACTTT | CASSQEGAGVYNSPLHF
TRBJ1-1 | - | TRBV9 | TGTGCCAGCAGCGCCCGAGGGGGGCCAAGGAACACTGAAGCTTTCTTT | CASSARGGPRNTEAFF
TRBJ2-7 | - | TRBV2 | TGTGCCAGCAGGCAGGAAAGAGGCTCCTACGAGCAGTACTTC | CASRQERGSYEQYF
TRBJ1-2 | - | TRBV2 | TGTGCCAGCACCGAAGGTGGAGTGGGGAACTATGGCTACACCTTC | CASTEGGVGNYGYTF
TRBJ1-1 | TRBD1 | TRBV7-9 | TGTGCCAGCAGCCCCACAGGGGGCGCGACTGAAGCTTTCTTT | CASSPTGGATEAFF
TRBJ2-1 | - | TRBV18 | TGTGCCAGCTCACAAGGGGGTAACACCTACAATGAGCAGTTCTTC | CASSQGGNTYNEQFF
TRBJ2-7 | TRBD1 | TRBV27 | TGTGCCAGCAGTTCGGCCCGACAGGGATACGAGCAGTACTTC | CASSSARQGYEQYF
TRBJ2-7 | - | TRBV6-1 | TGTGCCAGCACAGTTCAGACCAGCTCCTACGAGCAGTACTTC | CASTVQTSSYEQYF
TRBJ2-3 | TRBD2 | TRBV4-1 | TGCGCCAGCAGCCAAGTGTTGCGGGGGGCCACAGATACGCAGTATTTT | CASSQVLRGATDTQYF
TRBJ1-2 | TRBD1 | TRBV18 | TGTGCCAGCTCACCAAGGACAGGGGACTTCAACTATGGCTACACCTTC | CASSPRTGDFNYGYTF